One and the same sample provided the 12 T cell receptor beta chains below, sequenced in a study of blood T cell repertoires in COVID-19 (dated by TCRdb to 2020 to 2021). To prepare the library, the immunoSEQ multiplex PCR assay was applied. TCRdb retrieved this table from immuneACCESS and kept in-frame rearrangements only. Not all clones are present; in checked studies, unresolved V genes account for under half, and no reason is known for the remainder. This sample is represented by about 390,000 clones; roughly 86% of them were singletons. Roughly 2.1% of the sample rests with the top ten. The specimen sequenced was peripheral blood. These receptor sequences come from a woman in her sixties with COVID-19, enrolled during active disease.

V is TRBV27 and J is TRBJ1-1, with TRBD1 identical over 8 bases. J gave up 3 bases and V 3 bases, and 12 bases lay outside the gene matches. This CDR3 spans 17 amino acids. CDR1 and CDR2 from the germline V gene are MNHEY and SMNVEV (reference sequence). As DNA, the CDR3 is TGTGCCAGCAGTTTCCGACCTTGGACAGGGCAGGACACTGAAGCTTTCTTT. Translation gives CASSFRPWTGQDTEAFF.

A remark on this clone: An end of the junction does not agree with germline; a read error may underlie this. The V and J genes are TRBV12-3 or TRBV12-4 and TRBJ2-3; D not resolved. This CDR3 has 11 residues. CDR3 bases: TGTGCCAGCAGTTTGAGAGGTGTGCCCGATTTT. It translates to CASSLRGVPDF.

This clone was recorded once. The CDR3 bases are TGTGCCAGCAGCGCCGGAAGCGGAACTAGCGGGGGGGCGAGAAACGAGCAGTACTTC. Amino acid sequence: CASSAGSGTSGGARNEQYF. This chain uses TRBV21-1 with TRBJ2-7; TRBD2 is the table's D call, not checked against the DNA. TRBV21-1 is described as a pseudogene. The CDR3 sequence is 19 residues long.

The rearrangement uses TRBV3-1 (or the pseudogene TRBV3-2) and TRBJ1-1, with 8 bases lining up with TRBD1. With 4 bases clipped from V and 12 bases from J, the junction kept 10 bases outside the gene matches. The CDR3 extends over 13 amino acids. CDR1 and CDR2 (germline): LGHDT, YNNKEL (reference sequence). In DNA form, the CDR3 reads TGTGCCAGCAGCCCTTGGGACAGGACGGCGCCTTTCTTT. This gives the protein CASSPWDRTAPFF.

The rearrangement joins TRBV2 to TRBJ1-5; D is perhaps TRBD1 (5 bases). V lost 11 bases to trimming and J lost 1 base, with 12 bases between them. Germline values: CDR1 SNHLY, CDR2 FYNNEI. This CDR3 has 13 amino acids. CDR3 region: CAGGSESNQPQHF. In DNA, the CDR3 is TGTGCCGGGGGGTCAGAGAGCAATCAGCCCCAGCATTTT.

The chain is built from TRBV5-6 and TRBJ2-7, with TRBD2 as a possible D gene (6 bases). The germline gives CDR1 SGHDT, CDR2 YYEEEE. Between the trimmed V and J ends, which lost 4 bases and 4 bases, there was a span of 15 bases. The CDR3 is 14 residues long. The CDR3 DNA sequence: TGTGCCAGCAGCCTGGGGGGACTCCTATACGAGCAGTACTTC. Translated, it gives CASSLGGLLYEQYF.

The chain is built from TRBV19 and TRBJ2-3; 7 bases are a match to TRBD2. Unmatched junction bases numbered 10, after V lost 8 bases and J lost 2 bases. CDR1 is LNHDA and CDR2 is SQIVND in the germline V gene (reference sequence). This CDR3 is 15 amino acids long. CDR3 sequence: CASAKGRGPTDTQYF. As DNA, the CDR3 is TGTGCCAGTGCAAAGGGGAGGGGACCCACAGATACGCAGTATTTT. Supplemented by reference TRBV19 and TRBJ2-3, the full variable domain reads DGGITQSPKYLFRKEGQNVTLSCEQNLNHDAMYWYRQDPGQGLRLIYYSQIVNDFQKGDIAEGYSVSREKKESFPLTVTSAQKNPTAFYLCASAKGRGPTDTQYFGPGTRLTVL.

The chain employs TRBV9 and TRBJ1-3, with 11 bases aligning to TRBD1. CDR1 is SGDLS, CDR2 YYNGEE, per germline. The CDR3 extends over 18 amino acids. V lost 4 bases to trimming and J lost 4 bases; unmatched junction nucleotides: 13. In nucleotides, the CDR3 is TGTGCCAGCAGCTCTTTTGGACAGGGGGCCTCTGAGGGAAACACCATATATTTT. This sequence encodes CASSSFGQGASEGNTIYF.

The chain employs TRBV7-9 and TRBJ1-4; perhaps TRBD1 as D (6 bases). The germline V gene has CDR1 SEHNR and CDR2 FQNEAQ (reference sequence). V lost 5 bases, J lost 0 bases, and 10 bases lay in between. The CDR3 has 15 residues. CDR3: CASSLGTTTNEKLFF. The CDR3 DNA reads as TGTGCCAGCAGCCTTGGGACAACAACTAATGAAAAACTGTTTTTT.

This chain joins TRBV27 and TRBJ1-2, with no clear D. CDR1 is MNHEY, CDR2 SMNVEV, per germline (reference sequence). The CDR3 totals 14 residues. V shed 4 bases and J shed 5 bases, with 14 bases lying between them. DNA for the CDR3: TGTGCCAGCAGTTCACGTGGCAGGCCATATGGCTACACCTTC. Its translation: CASSSRGRPYGYTF.

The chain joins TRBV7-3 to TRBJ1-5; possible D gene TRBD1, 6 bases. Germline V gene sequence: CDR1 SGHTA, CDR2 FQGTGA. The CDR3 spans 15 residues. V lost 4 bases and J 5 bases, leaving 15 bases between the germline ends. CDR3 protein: CASSSSGGGHQPQHF. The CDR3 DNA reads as TGTGCCAGCAGCTCGAGTGGTGGGGGCCATCAGCCCCAGCATTTT.

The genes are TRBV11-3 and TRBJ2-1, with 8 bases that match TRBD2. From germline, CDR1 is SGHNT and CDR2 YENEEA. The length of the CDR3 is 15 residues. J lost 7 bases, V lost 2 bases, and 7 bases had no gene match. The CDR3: CASSLLGGGFNEQFF. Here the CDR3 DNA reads TGTGCCAGCAGCTTATTGGGCGGGGGGTTTAATGAGCAGTTCTTC.